This T cell receptor beta chain was obtained from a study of blood T cells in healthy people across ages (dated by TCRdb to between 2014 and 2016). About the full investigation: In model experiments, template switching captured about one uniquely barcoded TCR beta cDNA molecule for every two T cells. Four age groups were formed from the donors: young (average approximately 15 years), middle-aged (around 41), aged (approximately 60) and long-lived (approximately 78). To avoid experimental bias, donors of different ages were randomly spread across the sequencing lanes. To track age-related changes in TCR beta repertoire diversity, the study relied on deep sequencing normalized with unique cDNA molecular identifiers. For two donors (one aged 18 to 30 and one aged 80 or older), the study analyzed two additional independent replicas of 1 million unique cDNA reads from the same blood draw. Points the paper makes about the study in general: Compared with the aged group, more naive CD4+ T cells, fewer expanded clones and increased TCR diversity were shown by the long-lived group, suggesting age selection. Conclusive comparison of naive and antigen-experienced compartments was prevented by the profiling of bulk unsorted PBMCs. Because the CMV infection status of the donors was unknown, age-related changes in expanded clonotypes may potentially have been confounded. The percentage of naive T cells measured by flow cytometry correlated strongly with observed TCR beta diversity. Estimates of total diversity based on one million sequenced T cells were regarded as lower bounds and as underestimates. As age increased, observed TCR beta diversity per million T cells dropped in a roughly linear way, and a significant reduction was already evident by age roughly 36.

In regard to this clonotype: Its antigen has not been determined. Per-base qualities were not stored, and no clone one base away is much larger.

Libraries were made using 5' RACE. Sequencing instrument: Illumina HiSeq 2500. A second roughly 7 to 12 cycle PCR used a sample-barcoded 5' primer and a J-beta primer mix. Each TCR beta cDNA molecule received a unique molecular identifier from a template-switch 5' adaptor carrying 12 random nucleotides. Each sample yielded at least 2.5 million CDR3-containing paired-end reads. First-strand cDNA synthesis was performed from all RNA using the Mint cDNA synthesis kit, with priming by a TRBC-specific oligonucleotide. All cDNA was treated with uracil-DNA glycosylase and then went through a first 18-cycle PCR with the universal primers M1SS and BC2_uni_R. In the original analysis: Normalization of each sample was performed by random selection of 1 million high-quality reads, each carrying a distinct molecular identifier. Instead of being binned into consensus sequences, reads with shared molecular identifiers were discarded. MiTCR, set to a Q25 quality threshold and the strictest error-elimination algorithm, was used for CDR3 identification, clonotype clustering and error correction. A nonparametric unseen species model using Euler transformation provided a lower-bound estimate of total TCR beta diversity. TCRdb applied fastp at Q25 and MiXCR to the public reads, then kept only in-frame beta chains. Identical CDR3 protein sequences are pooled into one entry, listed with their most common genes and DNA. The authors' filters were not applied to this entry. The sample contains about 1.1 million distinct CDR3 sequences, roughly two fifths of them found a single time. 10% to 15% of the sample lies in the top ten.

Donors were 40 or so systemically healthy Caucasian individuals from Russia aged roughly 6 to 95 years. Each donor gave about 9.7 milliliters of peripheral blood, drawn into EDTA-treated Vacutainer tubes. Ficoll-Paque density-gradient centrifugation was used to isolate PBMCs, with at least 7 million per sample. Trizol reagent was used to extract total RNA from PBMCs, with at least 5.5 micrograms per sample. The percentages of naive CD45RAhigh/CD27high T cells were determined by flow cytometry on a PBMC aliquot from every donor. The sequence derives from a man younger than 30 in good health. The sample comprised blood.

CDR3 protein: CASSVKDRALQETQYF. The sequenced DNA: TGTGCCAGCAGCGTTAAGGACAGGGCCCTCCAAGAGACCCAGTACTTC. This receptor chain uses TRBV9 and TRBJ2-5, with 8 bases matching TRBD1. Via the germline V gene, CDR1 is SGDLS and CDR2 YYNGEE. Germline trimming: 2 bases from V, 1 base from J; junction bases outside gene matches: 7. Reading from cysteine to phenylalanine, the CDR3 counts 16 amino acids. Only the CDR3 portion is preserved as DNA: 48 bases, with reading frame beginning at the first base.